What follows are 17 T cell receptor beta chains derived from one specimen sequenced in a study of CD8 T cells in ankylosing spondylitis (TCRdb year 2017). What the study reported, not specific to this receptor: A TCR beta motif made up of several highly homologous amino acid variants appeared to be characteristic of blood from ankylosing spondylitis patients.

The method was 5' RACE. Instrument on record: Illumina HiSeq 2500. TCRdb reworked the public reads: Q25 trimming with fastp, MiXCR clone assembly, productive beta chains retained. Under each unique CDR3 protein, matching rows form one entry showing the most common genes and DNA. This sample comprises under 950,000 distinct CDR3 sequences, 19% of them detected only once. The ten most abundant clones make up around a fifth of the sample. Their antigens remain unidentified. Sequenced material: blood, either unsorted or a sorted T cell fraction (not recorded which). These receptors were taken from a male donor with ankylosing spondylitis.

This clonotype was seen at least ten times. The CDR3 spells CASSQEGPGLAGGYEQYF. The DNA of the CDR3 is TGCGCCAGCAGCCAAGAGGGCCCGGGACTAGCGGGGGGCTACGAGCAGTACTTC. This chain uses TRBV4-1 with TRBJ2-7, with TRBD2 matching over 15 bases. Trimming at V came to 0 bases and at J to 3 bases, leaving 6 bases not matched to a gene. There are 18 residues in the CDR3. Per the germline V gene, CDR1 is MGHRA and CDR2 is YSYEKL.

CDR3: CASSPDRGGPGEQYF. CDR3 nucleotides: TGTGCCAGCAGCCCGGACAGGGGCGGTCCTGGAGAGCAGTACTTC. The chain employs TRBV5-6 and TRBJ2-7, with TRBD1 matching 9 bases. V gave up 4 bases and J gave up 7 bases; unmatched junction bases: 12. CDR1 is SGHDT, CDR2 YYEEEE, per germline. This CDR3 comprises 15 residues.

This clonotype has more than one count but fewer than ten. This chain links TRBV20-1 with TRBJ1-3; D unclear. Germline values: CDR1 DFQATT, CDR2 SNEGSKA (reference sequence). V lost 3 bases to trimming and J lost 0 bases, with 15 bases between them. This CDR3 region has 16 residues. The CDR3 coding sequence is TGCAGTGCTAGTGATAGGAGGGCCCTCTCTGGAAACACCATATATTTT. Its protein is CSASDRRALSGNTIYF.

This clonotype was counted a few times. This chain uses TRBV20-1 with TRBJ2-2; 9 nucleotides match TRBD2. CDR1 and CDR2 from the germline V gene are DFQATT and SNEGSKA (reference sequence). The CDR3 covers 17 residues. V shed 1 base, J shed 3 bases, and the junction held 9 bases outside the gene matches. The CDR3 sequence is CSARAAGGPPDTGELFF. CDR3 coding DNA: TGCAGTGCTAGAGCGGCGGGAGGGCCCCCGGACACCGGGGAGCTGTTTTTT.

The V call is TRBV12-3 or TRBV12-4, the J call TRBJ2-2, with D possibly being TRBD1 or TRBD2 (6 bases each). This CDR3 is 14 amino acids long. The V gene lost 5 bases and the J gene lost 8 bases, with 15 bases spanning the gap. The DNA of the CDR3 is TGTGCCAGCAGTCCCCTTACAGGGAGGGGGGAGCTGTTTTTT. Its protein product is CASSPLTGRGELFF.

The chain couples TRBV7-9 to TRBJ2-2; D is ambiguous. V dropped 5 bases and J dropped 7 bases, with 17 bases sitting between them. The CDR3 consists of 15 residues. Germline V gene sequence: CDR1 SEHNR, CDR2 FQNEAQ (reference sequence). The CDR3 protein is CASSLPWTANGELFF. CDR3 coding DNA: TGTGCCAGCAGCCTTCCTTGGACGGCCAACGGGGAGCTGTTTTTT.

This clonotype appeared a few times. CDR3 loop: CASSQQLGTNQETQYF. CDR3 nucleotide sequence: TGCGCCAGCAGCCAACAACTCGGGACCAACCAAGAGACCCAGTACTTC. The chain couples TRBV4-1 to TRBJ2-5; TRBD1 or TRBD2 may be the D gene (5 bases each). V was cut by 2 bases and J by 0 bases, with 13 bases left in between. Looked up from germline, CDR1 is MGHRA and CDR2 is YSYEKL. The CDR3 is 16 amino acids.

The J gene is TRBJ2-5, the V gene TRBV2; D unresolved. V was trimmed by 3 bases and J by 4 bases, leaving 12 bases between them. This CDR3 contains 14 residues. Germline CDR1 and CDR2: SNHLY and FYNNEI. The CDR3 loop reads CASSDRIHLETQYF. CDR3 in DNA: TGTGCCAGCAGTGACAGAATCCACCTAGAGACCCAGTACTTC.

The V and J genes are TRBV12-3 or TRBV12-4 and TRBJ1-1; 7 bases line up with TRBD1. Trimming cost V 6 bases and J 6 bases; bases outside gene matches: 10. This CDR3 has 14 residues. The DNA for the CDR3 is TGTGCCAGCAGCATCTCAGGGGGGCGCGCTGAAGCTTTCTTT. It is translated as CASSISGGRAEAFF.

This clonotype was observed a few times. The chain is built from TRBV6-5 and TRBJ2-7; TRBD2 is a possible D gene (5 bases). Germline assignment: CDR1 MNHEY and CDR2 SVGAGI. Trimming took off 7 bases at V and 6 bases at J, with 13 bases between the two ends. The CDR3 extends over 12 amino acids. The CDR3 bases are TGTGCCAGCACCGAGCAACGGGGCGAGCAGTACTTC. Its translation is CASTEQRGEQYF.

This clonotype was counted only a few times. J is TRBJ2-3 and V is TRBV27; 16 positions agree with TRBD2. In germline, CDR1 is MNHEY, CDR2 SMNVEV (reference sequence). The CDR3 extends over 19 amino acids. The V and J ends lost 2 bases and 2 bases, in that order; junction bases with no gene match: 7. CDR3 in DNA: TGTGCCAGCAGTTTACAGGGACTAGCGGGAGGGCCCTTCACAGATACGCAGTATTTT. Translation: CASSLQGLAGGPFTDTQYF.

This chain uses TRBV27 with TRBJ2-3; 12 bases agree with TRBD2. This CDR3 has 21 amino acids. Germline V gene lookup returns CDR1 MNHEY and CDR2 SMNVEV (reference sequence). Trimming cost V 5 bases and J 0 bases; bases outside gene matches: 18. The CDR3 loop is CASSRASGRVPNLPSTDTQYF. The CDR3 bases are TGTGCCAGCAGTAGGGCTAGCGGGAGGGTCCCGAACCTGCCTAGCACAGATACGCAGTATTTT.

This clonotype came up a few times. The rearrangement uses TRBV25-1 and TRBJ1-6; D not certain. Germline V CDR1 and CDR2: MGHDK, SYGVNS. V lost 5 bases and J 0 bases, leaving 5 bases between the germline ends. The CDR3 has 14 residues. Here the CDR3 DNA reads TGTGCCAGCAGTAGCGACTCCTATAATTCACCCCTCCACTTT. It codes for CASSSDSYNSPLHF.

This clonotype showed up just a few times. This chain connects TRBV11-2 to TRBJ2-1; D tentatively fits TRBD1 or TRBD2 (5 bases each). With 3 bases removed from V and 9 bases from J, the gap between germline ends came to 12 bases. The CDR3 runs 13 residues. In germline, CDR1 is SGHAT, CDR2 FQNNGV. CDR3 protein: CASSFAGAIEQFF. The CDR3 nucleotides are TGTGCCAGCAGCTTCGCCGGGGCCATTGAGCAGTTCTTC.

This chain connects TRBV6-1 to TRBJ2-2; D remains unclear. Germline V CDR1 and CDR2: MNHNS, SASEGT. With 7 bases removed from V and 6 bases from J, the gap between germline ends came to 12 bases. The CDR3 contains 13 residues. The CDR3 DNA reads TGTGCCAGCACGGGTTCGGTGGCCGGGGAGCTGTTTTTT. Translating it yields CASTGSVAGELFF.

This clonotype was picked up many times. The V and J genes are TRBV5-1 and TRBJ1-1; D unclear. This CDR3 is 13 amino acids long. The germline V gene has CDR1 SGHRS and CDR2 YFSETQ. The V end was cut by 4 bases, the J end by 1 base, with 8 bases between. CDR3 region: CASSTEGNTEAFF. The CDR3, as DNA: TGCGCCAGCAGCACTGAAGGGAACACTGAAGCTTTCTTT.

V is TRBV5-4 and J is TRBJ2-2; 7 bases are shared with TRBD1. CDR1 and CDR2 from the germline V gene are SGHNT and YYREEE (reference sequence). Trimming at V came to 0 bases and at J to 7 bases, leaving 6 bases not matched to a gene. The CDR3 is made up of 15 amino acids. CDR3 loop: CASSLVGAGGGELFF. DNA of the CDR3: TGTGCCAGCAGCTTGGTTGGGGCAGGGGGCGGGGAGCTGTTTTTT.